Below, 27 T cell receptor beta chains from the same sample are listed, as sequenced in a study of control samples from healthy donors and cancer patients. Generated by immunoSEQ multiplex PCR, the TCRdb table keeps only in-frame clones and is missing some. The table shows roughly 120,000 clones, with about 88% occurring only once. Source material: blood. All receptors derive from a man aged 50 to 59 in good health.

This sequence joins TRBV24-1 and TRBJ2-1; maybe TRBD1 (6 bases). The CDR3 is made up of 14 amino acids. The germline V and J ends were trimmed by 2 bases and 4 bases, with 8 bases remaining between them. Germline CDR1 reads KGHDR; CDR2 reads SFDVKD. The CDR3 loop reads CATSDYTGYNEQFF. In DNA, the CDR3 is TGTGCCACCAGTGATTATACAGGGTACAATGAGCAGTTCTTC.

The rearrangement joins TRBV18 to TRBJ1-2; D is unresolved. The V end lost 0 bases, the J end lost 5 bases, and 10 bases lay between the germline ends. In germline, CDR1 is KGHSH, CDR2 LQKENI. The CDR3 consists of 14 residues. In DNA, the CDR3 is TGTGCCAGCTCACCACCGGCCCTCTTTTATGGCTACACCTTC. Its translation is CASSPPALFYGYTF.

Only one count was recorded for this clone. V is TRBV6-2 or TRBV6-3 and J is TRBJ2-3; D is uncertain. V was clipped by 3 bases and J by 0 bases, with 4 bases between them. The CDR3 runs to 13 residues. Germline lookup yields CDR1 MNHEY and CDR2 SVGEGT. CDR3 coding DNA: TGTGCCAGCAGTTATGGGAGCACAGATACGCAGTATTTT. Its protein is CASSYGSTDTQYF.

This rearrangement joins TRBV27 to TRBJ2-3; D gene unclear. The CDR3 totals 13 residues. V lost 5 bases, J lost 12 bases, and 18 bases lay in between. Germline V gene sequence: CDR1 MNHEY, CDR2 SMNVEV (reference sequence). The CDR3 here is CASSLTIYHSQYF. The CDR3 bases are TGTGCCAGCAGTCTAACAATCTACCATTCACAGTATTTT.

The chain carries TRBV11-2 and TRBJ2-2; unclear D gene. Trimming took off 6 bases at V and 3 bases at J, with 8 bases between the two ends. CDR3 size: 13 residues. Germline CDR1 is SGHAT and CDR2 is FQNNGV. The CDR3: CASRDGYTGELFF. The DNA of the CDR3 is TGTGCCAGCAGGGACGGATACACCGGGGAGCTGTTTTTT.

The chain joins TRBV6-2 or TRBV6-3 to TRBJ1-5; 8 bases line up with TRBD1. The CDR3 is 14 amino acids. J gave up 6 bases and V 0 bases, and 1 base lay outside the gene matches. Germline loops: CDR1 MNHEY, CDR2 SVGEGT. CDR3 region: CASSYSDRAQPQHF. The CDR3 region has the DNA TGTGCCAGCAGTTACTCGGACAGGGCTCAGCCCCAGCATTTT.

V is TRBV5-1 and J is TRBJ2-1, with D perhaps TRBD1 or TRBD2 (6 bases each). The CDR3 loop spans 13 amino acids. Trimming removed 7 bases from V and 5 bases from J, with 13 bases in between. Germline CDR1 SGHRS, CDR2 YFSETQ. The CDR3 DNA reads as TGCGCCAGCTTCCGAGGGGGGAACAATGAGCAGTTCTTC. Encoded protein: CASFRGGNNEQFF.

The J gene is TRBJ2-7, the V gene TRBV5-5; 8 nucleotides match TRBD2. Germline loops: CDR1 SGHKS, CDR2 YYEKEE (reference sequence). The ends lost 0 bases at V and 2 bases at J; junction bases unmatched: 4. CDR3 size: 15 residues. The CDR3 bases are TGTGCCAGCAGCTTGGCGGGGGGGCAGACCTACGAGCAGTACTTC. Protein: CASSLAGGQTYEQYF.

The DNA of the CDR3 is TGTGCCAGCAGCTTAGAGTGGTGGGCGGGGGAGCTTAACACCGGGGAGCTGTTTTTT. Its protein is CASSLEWWAGELNTGELFF. The rearrangement links TRBV11-2 to TRBJ2-2, with 7 bases aligning to TRBD2. CDR3 length: 19 amino acids. Germline CDR1 and CDR2: SGHAT and FQNNGV. V dropped 0 bases and J dropped 2; count of bases not matched to a gene: 12.

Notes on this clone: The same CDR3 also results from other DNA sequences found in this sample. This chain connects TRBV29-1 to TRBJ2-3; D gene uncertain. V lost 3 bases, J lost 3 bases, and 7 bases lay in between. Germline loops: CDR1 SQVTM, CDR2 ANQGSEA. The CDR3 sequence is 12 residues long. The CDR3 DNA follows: TGCAGCGTTGAGGGCTCGACAGATACGCAGTATTTT. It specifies CSVEGSTDTQYF.

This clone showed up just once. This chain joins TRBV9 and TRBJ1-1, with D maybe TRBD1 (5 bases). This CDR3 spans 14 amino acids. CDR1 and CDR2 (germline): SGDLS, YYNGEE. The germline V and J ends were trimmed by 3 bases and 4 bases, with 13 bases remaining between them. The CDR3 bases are TGTGCCAGCAGCGCGATGCAGGGAAGCACTGAAGCTTTCTTT. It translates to CASSAMQGSTEAFF.

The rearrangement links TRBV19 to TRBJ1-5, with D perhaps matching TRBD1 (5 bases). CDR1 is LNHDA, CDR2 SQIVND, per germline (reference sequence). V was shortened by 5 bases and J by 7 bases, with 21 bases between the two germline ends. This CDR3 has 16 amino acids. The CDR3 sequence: CASSPINSGYEQPQHF. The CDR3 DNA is TGTGCCAGTAGTCCTATAAATTCAGGGTATGAACAGCCCCAGCATTTT. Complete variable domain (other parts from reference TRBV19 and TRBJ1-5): DGGITQSPKYLFRKEGQNVTLSCEQNLNHDAMYWYRQDPGQGLRLIYYSQIVNDFQKGDIAEGYSVSREKKESFPLTVTSAQKNPTAFYLCASSPINSGYEQPQHFGDGTRLSIL.

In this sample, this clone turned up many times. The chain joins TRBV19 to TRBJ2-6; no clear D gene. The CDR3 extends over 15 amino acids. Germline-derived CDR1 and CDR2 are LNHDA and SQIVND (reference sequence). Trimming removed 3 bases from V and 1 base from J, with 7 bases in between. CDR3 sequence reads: CASSIMQSGANVLTF. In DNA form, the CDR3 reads TGTGCCAGTAGTATTATGCAATCTGGGGCCAACGTCCTGACTTTC. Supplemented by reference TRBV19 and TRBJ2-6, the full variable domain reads DGGITQSPKYLFRKEGQNVTLSCEQNLNHDAMYWYRQDPGQGLRLIYYSQIVNDFQKGDIAEGYSVSREKKESFPLTVTSAQKNPTAFYLCASSIMQSGANVLTFGAGSRLTVL.

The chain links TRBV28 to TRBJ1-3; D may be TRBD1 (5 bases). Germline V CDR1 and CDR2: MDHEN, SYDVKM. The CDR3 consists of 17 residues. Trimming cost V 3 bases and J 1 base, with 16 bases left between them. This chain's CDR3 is CASSFSSLRGSGNTIYF. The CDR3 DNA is TGTGCCAGCAGTTTCTCTAGTTTGAGGGGTTCTGGAAACACCATATATTTT. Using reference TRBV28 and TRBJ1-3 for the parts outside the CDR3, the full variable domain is DVKVTQSSRYLVKRTGEKVFLECVQDMDHENMFWYRQDPGLGLRLIYFSYDVKMKEKGDIPEGYSVSREKKERFSLILESASTNQTSMYLCASSFSSLRGSGNTIYFGEGSWLTVV.

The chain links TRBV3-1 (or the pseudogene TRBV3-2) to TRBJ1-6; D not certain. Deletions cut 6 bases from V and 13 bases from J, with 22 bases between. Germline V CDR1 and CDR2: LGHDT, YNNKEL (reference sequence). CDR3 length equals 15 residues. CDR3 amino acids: CASRESRGFQAPLHF. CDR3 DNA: TGTGCCAGCAGAGAATCCCGAGGTTTTCAGGCGCCCCTCCACTTT.

CDR3 region: CASSQRQAGNTGELFF. The CDR3, as DNA: TGTGCCAGCAGCCAGCGGCAAGCGGGGAACACCGGGGAGCTGTTTTTT. The chain is built from TRBV3-1 (or the pseudogene TRBV3-2) and TRBJ2-2; a weak D match, TRBD2 (6 bases). CDR3 size: 16 residues. Germline V gives CDR1 LGHDT, CDR2 YNNKEL (reference sequence). V was pared by 3 bases and J by 1 base, with 12 bases between.

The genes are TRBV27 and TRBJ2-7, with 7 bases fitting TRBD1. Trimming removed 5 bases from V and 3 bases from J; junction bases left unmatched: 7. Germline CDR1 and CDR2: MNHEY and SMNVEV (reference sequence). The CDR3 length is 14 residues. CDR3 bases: TGTGCCAGCAGTATAGGACAGGCGAGCTACGAGCAGTACTTC. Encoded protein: CASSIGQASYEQYF.

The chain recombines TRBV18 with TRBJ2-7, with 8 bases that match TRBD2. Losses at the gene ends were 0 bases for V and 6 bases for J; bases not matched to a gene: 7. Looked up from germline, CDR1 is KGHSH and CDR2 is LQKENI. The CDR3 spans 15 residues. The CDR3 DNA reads TGTGCCAGCTCACCACCGGGTAGGACTAGCTCCGAGCAGTACTTC. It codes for CASSPPGRTSSEQYF. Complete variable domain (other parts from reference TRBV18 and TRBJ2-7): NAGVMQNPRHLVRRRGQEARLRCSPMKGHSHVYWYRQLPEEGLKFMVYLQKENIIDESGMPKERFSAEFPKEGPSILRIQQVVRGDSAAYFCASSPPGRTSSEQYFGPGTRLTVT.

The CDR3 nucleotides read TGCAGCGTTTTGGGGGCGGCGGGCTACACCTTC. Translating it yields CSVLGAAGYTF. The genes are TRBV29-1 and TRBJ1-2; tentative D call: TRBD1 (6 bases). The germline V gene encodes CDR1 SQVTM and CDR2 ANQGSEA. The CDR3 has 11 residues. Trimming took 5 bases from V and 8 from J, leaving 12 bases between them.

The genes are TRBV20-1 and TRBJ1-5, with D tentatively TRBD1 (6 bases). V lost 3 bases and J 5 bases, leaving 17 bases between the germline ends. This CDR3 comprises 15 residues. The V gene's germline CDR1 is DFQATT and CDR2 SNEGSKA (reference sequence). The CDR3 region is CSASFSVGADQPQHF. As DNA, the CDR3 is TGCAGTGCTAGTTTCTCAGTGGGGGCCGATCAGCCCCAGCATTTT.

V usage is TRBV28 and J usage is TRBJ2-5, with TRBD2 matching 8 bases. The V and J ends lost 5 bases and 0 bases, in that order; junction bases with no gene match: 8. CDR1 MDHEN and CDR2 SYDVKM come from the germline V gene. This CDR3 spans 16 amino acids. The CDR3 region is CASSMAGGRYQETQYF. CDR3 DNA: TGTGCCAGCAGTATGGCGGGGGGACGGTACCAAGAGACCCAGTACTTC.

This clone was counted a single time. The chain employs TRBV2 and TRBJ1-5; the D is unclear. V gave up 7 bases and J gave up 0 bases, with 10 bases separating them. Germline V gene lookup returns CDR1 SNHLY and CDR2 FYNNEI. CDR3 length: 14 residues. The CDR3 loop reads CASKVLNSNQPQHF. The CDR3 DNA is TGTGCCAGCAAAGTTTTAAATAGCAATCAGCCCCAGCATTTT.

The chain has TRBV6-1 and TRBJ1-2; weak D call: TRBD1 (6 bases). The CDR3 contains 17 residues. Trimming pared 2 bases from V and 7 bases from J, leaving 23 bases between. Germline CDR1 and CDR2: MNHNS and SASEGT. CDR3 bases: TGTGCCAGCAGTGAAAGGTTCAGGAAGGGGGGGACTAGTGGCTACACCTTC. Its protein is CASSERFRKGGTSGYTF.

CDR3 protein: CASSFSLNTEAFF. CDR3 DNA sequence: TGTGCCAGCAGCTTTTCTCTGAACACTGAAGCTTTCTTT. V gene TRBV7-3 combines with J gene TRBJ1-1; D not resolved. The V gene lost 3 bases and the J gene lost 0 bases, with 5 bases spanning the gap. Germline CDR1 reads SGHTA; CDR2 reads FQGTGA. The CDR3 covers 13 residues.

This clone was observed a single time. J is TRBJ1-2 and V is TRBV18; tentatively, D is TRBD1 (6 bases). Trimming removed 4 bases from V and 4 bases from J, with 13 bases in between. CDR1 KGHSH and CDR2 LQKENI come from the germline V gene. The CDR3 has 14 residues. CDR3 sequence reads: CASSRNRDAYGYTF. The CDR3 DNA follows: TGTGCCAGCTCACGCAACAGGGATGCCTATGGCTACACCTTC.

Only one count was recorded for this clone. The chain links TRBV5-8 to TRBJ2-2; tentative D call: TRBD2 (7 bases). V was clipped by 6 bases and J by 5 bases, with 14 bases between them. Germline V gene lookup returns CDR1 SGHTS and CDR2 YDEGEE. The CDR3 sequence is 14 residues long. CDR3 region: CASIPGGLTGELFF. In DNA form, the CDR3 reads TGTGCCAGCATCCCCGGGGGGCTTACCGGGGAGCTGTTTTTT.

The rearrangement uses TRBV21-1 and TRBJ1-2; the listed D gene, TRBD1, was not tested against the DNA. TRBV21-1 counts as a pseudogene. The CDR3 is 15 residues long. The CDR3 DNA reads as TGTGCCAGCAGCAAAAAAAGGGGGCCTAGCTATGGCTACACCTTC. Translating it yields CASSKKRGPSYGYTF.